This T cell receptor (beta chain) originates from a study of control samples from healthy donors and cancer patients (dated by TCRdb to about 2020). This clone has just one count. Its antigen remains undetermined. The sample holds no much larger clone one base away, and base qualities are not on file. The library relied on the immunoSEQ multiplex PCR assay. Drawn from immuneACCESS, this table holds only the in-frame rearrangements with V and J called that TCRdb kept. Clones are partly lost; checked studies trace under half to an unresolved V gene and leave the rest unexplained. The sample has some 150,000 clones on record, approximately 94% of them singletons. In total, the top ten clones hold over 10% of the sample. Trimming at the junction amounts to 4 bases on V and 0 bases on J, and the germline ends lie 11 bases apart. Taken from cysteine to phenylalanine, the CDR3 has 15 residues. The sequence is cut down to CDR3 DNA, 45 bases in frame from base 1. CDR1 is given as LGHDT and CDR2 as YNNKEL, both from the germline V gene (reference sequence).

Material for sequencing was blood. The clonotype comes from a man aged 35-49 years in good health. In this chain, TRBV3-1 (or the pseudogene TRBV3-2) is recombined with TRBJ2-3, with a weak D call of TRBD2 (5 bases match). The DNA sequence is as follows: TGTGCCAGCAGCCGGGGTGGCGGGAGCACAGATACGCAGTATTTT. The translation is CASSRGGGSTDTQYF.